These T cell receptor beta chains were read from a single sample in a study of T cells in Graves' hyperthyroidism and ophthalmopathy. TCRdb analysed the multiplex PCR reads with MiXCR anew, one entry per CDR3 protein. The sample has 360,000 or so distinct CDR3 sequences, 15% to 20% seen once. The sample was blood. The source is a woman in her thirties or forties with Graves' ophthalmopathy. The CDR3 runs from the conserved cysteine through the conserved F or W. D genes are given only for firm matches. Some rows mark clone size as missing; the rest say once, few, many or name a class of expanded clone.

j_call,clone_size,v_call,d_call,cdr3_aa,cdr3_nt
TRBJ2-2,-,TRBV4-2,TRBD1,CASSQDRSGGYTGELFF,TGTGCCAGCAGCCAAGATCGGTCAGGGGGATACACCGGGGAGCTGTTTTTT
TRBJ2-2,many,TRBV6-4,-,CASSDRDHGELFF,TGTGCCAGCAGTGACCGGGACCACGGGGAGCTGTTTTTT
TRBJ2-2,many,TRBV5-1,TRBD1,CASSTQGARTGELFF,TGCGCCAGCAGCACCCAGGGGGCGCGGACCGGGGAGCTGTTTTTT
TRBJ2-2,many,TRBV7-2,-,CASSLRLGGNTGELFF,TGTGCCAGCAGCTTGCGGTTAGGAGGGAACACCGGGGAGCTGTTTTTT
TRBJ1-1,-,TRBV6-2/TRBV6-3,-,CASSYSWEHEAFF,TGTGCCAGCAGTTACTCTTGGGAGCATGAAGCTTTCTTT
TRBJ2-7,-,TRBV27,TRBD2,CASSARVAGAVREQYF,TGTGCCAGCAGTGCCCGGGTGGCGGGAGCGGTCCGCGAGCAGTACTTC
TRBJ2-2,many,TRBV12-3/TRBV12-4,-,CASSPPVGQLNTGELFF,TGTGCCAGCAGCCCCCCCGTAGGACAGCTTAACACCGGGGAGCTGTTTTTT
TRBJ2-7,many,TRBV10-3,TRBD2,CAISDPGTSVEQYF,TGTGCCATCAGTGACCCCGGGACTAGCGTCGAGCAGTACTTC
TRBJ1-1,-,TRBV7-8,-,CASSLGPENTEAFF,TGTGCCAGCAGCTTGGGGCCAGAGAACACTGAAGCTTTCTTT
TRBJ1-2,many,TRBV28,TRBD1,CASSRTTINRGRYGYTF,TGTGCCAGCAGTCGAACGACCATAAACAGGGGCCGCTATGGCTACACCTTC
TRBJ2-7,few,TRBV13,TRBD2,CASSCAGTSGPRLYEQYF,TGTGCCAGCAGCTGCGCGGGGACTAGCGGGCCCCGACTTTACGAGCAGTACTTC
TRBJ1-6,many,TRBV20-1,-,CSPNQGSTLDSPLHF,TGCAGCCCCAACCAGGGTTCTACTTTAGATTCACCCCTCCACTTT
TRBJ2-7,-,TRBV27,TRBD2,CASSSRLAGGYEQYF,TGTGCCAGCAGTTCCCGACTAGCGGGAGGCTACGAGCAGTACTTC
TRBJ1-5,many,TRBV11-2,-,CASSLGSRNNQPQHF,TGTGCCAGCAGCTTAGGTTCTAGGAACAATCAGCCCCAGCATTTT
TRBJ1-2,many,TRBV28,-,CASRLGVYGYTF,TGTGCCAGCAGATTAGGGGTTTATGGCTACACCTTC
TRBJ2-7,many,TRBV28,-,CASMGTGSSYEQYF,TGTGCCAGCATGGGTACAGGGTCATCCTACGAGCAGTACTTC
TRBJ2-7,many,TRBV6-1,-,CASSQRVGAVYEQYF,TGTGCCAGCAGTCAGCGGGTGGGAGCGGTTTACGAGCAGTACTTC
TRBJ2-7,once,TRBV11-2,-,CASSLDQASYEQYF,TGTGCCAGCAGCTTAGATCAAGCCTCCTACGAGCAGTACTTC
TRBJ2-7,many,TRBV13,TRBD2,CASSQGGREHYEQYF,TGTGCCAGCAGCCAGGGAGGGCGGGAGCACTACGAGCAGTACTTC
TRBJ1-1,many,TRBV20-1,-,CSARDGRDTEAFF,TGCAGTGCTAGAGATGGTAGGGACACTGAAGCTTTCTTT
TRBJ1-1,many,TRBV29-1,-,CSVVQGATEAFF,TGCAGCGTTGTGCAGGGTGCCACTGAAGCTTTCTTT
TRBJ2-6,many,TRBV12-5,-,CASEAGQNSSGANVLTF,TGTGCTAGTGAGGCGGGACAGAACTCCTCTGGGGCCAACGTCCTGACTTTC
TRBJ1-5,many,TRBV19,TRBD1,CASSTGQSNQPQHF,TGTGCCAGTAGTACGGGACAGAGCAATCAGCCCCAGCATTTT
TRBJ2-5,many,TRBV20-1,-,CSARHELTFAQQETQYF,TGCAGTGCTAGACATGAATTGACATTCGCCCAGCAAGAGACCCAGTACTTC
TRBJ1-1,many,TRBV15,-,CATRVETNTEAFF,TGTGCCACCAGAGTCGAGACTAACACTGAAGCTTTCTTT
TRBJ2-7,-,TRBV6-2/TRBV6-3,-,CASTGTRLSYEQYF,TGTGCCAGCACCGGGACTCGATTGTCCTACGAGCAGTACTTC
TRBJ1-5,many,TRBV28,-,CASSRSSGAMGNQPQHF,TGTGCCAGCAGTCGATCATCGGGGGCGATGGGCAATCAGCCCCAGCATTTT
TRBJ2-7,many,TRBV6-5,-,CASSYSPGEGSYEQYF,TGTGCCAGCAGTTACTCGCCAGGGGAGGGTTCCTACGAGCAGTACTTC
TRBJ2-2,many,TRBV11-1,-,CASSSSNLQAGPGELFF,TGTGCCAGCAGCTCGAGCAACCTTCAGGCGGGTCCCGGGGAGCTGTTTTTT
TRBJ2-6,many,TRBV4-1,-,CASSQGFSGANVLTF,TGCGCCAGCAGCCAAGGGTTCTCTGGGGCCAACGTCCTGACTTTC
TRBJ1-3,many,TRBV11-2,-,CASSLGLGRADYTIYF,TGTGCCAGCAGCTTAGGGTTGGGCAGGGCTGACTACACCATATATTTT
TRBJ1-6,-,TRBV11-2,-,CASSQEGRNHSPLHF,TGTGCCAGCAGCCAAGAGGGTAGGAATCATTCACCCCTCCACTTT
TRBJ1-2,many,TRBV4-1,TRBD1,CASSPTPGQGIGYTF,TGCGCCAGCAGCCCCACGCCGGGACAGGGTATTGGCTACACCTTC
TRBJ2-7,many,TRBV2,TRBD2,CASSGTSGNSYEQYF,TGTGCCAGCAGCGGGACTAGCGGGAACTCCTACGAGCAGTACTTC